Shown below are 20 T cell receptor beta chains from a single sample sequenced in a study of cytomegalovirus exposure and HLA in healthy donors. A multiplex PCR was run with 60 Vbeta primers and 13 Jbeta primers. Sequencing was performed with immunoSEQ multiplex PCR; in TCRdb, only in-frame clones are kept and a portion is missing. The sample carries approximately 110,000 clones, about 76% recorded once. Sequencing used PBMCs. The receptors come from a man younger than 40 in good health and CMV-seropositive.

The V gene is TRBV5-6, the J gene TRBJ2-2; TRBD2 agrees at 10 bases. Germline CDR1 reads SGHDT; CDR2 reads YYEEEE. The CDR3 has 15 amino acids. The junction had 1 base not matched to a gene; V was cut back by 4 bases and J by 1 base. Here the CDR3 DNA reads TGTGCCAGCAGCGGACTAGCGGTGAACACCGGGGAGCTGTTTTTT. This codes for CASSGLAVNTGELFF.

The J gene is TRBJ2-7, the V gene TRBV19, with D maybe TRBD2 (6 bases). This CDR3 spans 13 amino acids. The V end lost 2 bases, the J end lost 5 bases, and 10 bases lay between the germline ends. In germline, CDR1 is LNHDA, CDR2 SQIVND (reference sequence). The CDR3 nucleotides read TGTGCCAGTAGTATACAGGGAGGAGACGAGCAGTACTTC. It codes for CASSIQGGDEQYF. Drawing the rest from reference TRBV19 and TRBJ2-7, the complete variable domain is DGGITQSPKYLFRKEGQNVTLSCEQNLNHDAMYWYRQDPGQGLRLIYYSQIVNDFQKGDIAEGYSVSREKKESFPLTVTSAQKNPTAFYLCASSIQGGDEQYFGPGTRLTVT.

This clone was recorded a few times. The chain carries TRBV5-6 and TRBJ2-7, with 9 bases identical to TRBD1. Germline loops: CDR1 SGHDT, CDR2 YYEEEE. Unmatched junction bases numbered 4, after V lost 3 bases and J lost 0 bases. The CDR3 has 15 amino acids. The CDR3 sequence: CASSWQQGASYEQYF. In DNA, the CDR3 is TGTGCCAGCAGCTGGCAACAGGGGGCCTCCTACGAGCAGTACTTC.

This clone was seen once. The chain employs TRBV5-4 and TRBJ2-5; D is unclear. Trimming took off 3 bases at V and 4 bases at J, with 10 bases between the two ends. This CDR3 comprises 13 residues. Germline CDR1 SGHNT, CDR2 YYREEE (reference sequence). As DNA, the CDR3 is TGTGCCAGCAGCTCCGGGTCGCCAGAGACCCAGTACTTC. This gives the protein CASSSGSPETQYF.

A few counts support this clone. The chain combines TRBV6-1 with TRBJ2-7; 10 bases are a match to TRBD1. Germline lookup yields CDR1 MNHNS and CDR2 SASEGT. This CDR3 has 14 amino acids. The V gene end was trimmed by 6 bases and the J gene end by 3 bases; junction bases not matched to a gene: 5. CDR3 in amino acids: CASREGQGFYEQYF. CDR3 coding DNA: TGTGCCAGCAGGGAGGGACAGGGGTTCTACGAGCAGTACTTC.

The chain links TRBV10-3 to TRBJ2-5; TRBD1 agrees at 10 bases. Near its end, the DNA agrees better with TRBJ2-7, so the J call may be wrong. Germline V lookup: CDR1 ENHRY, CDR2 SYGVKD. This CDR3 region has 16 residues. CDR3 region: CAISGKGGQGIYEQYF. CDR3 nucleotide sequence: TGTGCCATCAGTGGGAAAGGGGGACAGGGGATCTACGAGCAGTACTTC.

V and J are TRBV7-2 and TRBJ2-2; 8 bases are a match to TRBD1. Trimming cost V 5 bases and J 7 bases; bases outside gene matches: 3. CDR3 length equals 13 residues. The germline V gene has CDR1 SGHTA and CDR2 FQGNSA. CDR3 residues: CASSDRGGGELFF. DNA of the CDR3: TGTGCCAGCAGCGACAGGGGTGGCGGGGAGCTGTTTTTT.

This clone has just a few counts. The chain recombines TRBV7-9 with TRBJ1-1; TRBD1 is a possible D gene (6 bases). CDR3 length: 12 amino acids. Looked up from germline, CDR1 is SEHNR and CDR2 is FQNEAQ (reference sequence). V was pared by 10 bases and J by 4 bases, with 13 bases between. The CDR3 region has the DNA TGTGCCACCAGAAGGGGGACCACTGAAGCTTTCTTT. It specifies CATRRGTTEAFF.

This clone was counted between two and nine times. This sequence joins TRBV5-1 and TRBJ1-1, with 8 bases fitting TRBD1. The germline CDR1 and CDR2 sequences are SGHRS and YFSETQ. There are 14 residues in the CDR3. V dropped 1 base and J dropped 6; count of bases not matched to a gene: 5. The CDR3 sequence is CASSLWTGMPEAFF. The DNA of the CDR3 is TGCGCCAGCAGCTTGTGGACAGGGATGCCTGAAGCTTTCTTT.

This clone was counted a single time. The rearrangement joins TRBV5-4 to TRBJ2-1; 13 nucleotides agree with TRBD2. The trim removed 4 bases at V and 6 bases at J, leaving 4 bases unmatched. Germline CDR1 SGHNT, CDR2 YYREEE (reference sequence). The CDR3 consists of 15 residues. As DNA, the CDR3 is TGTGCCAGCAGCCACGGACTAGCGGGGGCCAATGAGCAGTTCTTC. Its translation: CASSHGLAGANEQFF.

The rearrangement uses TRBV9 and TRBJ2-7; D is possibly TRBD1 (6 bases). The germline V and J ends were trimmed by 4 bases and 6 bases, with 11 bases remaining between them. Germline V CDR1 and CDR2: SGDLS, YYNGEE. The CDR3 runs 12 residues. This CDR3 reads CASSRGGGEQYF. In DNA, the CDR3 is TGTGCCAGCAGCCGAGGGGGTGGCGAGCAGTACTTC.

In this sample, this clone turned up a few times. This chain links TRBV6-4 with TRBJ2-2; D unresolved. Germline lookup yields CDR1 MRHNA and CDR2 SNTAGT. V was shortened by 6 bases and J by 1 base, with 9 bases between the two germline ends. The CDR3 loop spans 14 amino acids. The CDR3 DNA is TGTGCCAGCAGAGCAGACTGGAACACCGGGGAGCTGTTTTTT. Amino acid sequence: CASRADWNTGELFF.

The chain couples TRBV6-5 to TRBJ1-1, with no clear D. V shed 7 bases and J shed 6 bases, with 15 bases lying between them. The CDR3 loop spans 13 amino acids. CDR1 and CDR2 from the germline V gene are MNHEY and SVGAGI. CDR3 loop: CASTPDLGAEAFF. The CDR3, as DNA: TGTGCCAGCACCCCGGACTTGGGTGCTGAAGCTTTCTTT.

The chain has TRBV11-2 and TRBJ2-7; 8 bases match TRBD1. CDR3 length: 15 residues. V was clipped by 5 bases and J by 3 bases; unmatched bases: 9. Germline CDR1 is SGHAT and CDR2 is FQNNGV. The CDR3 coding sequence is TGTGCCAGCAGCCTGGACAGGGCCCCCTTCTACGAGCAGTACTTC. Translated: CASSLDRAPFYEQYF.

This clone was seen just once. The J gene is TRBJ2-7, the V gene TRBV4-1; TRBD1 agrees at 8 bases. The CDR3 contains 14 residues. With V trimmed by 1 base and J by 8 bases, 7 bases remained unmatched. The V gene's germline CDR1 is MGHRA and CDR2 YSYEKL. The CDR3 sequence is CASSQGDRGRQQYF. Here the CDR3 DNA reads TGCGCCAGCAGCCAAGGCGACAGGGGAAGACAGCAGTACTTC.

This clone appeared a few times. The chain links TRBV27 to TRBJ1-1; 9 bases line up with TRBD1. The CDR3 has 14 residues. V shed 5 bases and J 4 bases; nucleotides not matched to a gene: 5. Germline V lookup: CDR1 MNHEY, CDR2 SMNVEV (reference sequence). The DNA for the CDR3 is TGTGCCAGCAGTCCGGACAGGGGTGGCACTGAAGCTTTCTTT. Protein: CASSPDRGGTEAFF.

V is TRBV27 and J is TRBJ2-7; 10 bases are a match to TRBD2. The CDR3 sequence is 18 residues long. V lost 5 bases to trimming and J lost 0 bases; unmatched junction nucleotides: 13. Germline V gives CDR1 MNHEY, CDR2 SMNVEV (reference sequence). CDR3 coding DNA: TGTGCCAGCAGTCCAGTGGGTAGCGGGGGGCCCACCTCCTACGAGCAGTACTTC. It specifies CASSPVGSGGPTSYEQYF.

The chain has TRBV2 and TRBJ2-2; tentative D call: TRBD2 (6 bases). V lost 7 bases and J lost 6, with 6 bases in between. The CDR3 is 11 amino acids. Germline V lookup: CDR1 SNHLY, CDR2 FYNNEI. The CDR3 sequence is CASTGAGELFF. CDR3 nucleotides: TGTGCCAGCACGGGGGCCGGGGAGCTGTTTTTT.

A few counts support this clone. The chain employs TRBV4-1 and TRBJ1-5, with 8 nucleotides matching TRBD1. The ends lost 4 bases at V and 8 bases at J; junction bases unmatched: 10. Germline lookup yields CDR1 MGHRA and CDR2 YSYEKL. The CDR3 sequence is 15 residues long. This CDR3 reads CASSLTGVVSEPQHF. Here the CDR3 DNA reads TGCGCCAGCAGCCTGACAGGGGTGGTTTCGGAGCCCCAGCATTTT.

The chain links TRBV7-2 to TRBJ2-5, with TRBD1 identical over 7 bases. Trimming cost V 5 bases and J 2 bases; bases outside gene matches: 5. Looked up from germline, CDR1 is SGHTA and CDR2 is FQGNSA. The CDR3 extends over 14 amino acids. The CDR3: CASSAQGKQETQYF. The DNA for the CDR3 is TGTGCCAGCAGCGCACAGGGGAAACAAGAGACCCAGTACTTC.